These 3 T cell receptor beta chains were all obtained from the same sample, sequenced in a study of CD8+ T cells in alopecia areata (dated by TCRdb to the late 2010s). In the paper's terms, the treatment or condition label means: oral pan-JAK inhibitor, 5-10 mg twice daily. The receptor library was made with the immunoSEQ multiplex PCR assay. RNA was extracted from all samples and reverse transcribed into cDNA as template for TCR sequencing. TCRdb mirrors the immuneACCESS table, restricted to in-frame sequences. Some clones are absent from its copies; in checked studies, under half trace to an unresolved V gene, and the reason for the others is unknown. Across this sample there are about 190,000 clones, with 64% seen only once. Of the sample, approximately 1.3% is held by the ten largest clones. Sequenced here: CD4+ T cells sorted from blood, sampled around week 50, from a patient treated with tofacitinib. The receptors were gathered from a human donor with alopecia areata.

The table lists this clone with a count of one. The J gene is TRBJ2-7, the V gene TRBV7-6; 13 positions match TRBD2. This CDR3 contains 16 residues. Germline lookup yields CDR1 SGHVS and CDR2 FNYEAQ. V lost 1 base and J lost 5; bases outside the gene matches: 5. Here the CDR3 reads CASSLETSGGINEQYF. In DNA form, the CDR3 reads TGTGCCAGCAGCTTAGAGACTAGCGGGGGGATTAACGAGCAGTACTTC. Full variable domain (outside the CDR3, taken from reference TRBV7-6 and TRBJ2-7): GAGVSQSPRYKVTKRGQDVALRCDPISGHVSLYWYRQALGQGPEFLTYFNYEAQQDKSGLPNDRFSAERPEGSISTLTIQRTEQRDSAMYRCASSLETSGGINEQYFGPGTRLTVT.

The chain uses TRBV30 and TRBJ1-1, with no clear D. This CDR3 is 17 amino acids long. The germline V and J ends were trimmed by 2 bases and 0 bases, with 19 bases remaining between them. The germline V gene encodes CDR1 GTSNPN and CDR2 SVGIG (reference sequence). Here the CDR3 reads CAWSRVFPTGMNTEAFF. CDR3 nucleotides: TGTGCCTGGAGTAGGGTGTTCCCGACTGGGATGAACACTGAAGCTTTCTTT.

The V call is TRBV14, the J call TRBJ2-1; D gene uncertain. The CDR3 is 13 residues long. Trimming shortened V by 1 base and J by 2 bases, and 3 bases separated the two germline ends. Germline V lookup: CDR1 SGHDN, CDR2 FVKESK. The CDR3 here is CASSQVPYNEQFF. The CDR3 nucleotides are TGTGCCAGCAGCCAAGTCCCCTACAATGAGCAGTTCTTC.